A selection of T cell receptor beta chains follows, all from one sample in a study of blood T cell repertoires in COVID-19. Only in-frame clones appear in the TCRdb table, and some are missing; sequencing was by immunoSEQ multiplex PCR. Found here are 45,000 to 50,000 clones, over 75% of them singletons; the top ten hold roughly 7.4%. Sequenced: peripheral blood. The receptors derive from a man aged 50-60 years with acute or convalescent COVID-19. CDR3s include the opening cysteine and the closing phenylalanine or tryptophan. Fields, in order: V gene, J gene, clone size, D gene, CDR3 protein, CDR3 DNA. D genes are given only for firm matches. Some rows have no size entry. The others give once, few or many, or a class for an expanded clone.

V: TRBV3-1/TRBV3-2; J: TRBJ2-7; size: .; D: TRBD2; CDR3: CASSSGLAREQYF; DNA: TGTGCCAGCAGCTCGGGACTAGCGAGGGAGCAGTACTTC
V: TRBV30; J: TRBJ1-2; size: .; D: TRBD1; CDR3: CAWSFIGQGYGYTF; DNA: TGTGCCTGGAGTTTCATTGGACAGGGGTATGGCTACACCTTC
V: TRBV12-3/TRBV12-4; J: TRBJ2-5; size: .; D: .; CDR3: CASSVQETQYF; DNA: TGTGCCAGCAGCGTACAAGAGACCCAGTACTTC
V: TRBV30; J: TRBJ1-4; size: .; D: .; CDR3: CAWSVRGGNEKLFF; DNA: TGTGCCTGGAGTGTACGAGGGGGTAACGAAAAACTGTTTTTT
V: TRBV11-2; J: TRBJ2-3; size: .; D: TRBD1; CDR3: CASSSPWGQDTNTQYF; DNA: TGTGCCAGCAGCTCCCCCTGGGGACAGGACACAAATACGCAGTATTTT
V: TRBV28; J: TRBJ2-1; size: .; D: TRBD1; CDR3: CASRKGQGGYNEQFF; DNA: TGTGCCAGCAGGAAAGGACAGGGGGGCTACAATGAGCAGTTCTTC
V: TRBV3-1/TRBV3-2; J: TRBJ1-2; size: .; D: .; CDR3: CASSQRRGQSVYGYTF; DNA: TGTGCCAGCAGTCAAAGGAGAGGACAGAGCGTATATGGCTACACCTTC
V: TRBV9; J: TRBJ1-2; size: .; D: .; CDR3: CASSVVGSNGYTF; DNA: TGTGCCAGCAGCGTAGTAGGGAGTAATGGCTACACCTTC
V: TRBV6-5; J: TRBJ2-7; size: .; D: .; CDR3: CASRAYEQYF; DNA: TGTGCCAGCAGAGCTTACGAGCAGTACTTC
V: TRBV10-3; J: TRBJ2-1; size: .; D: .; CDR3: CAISVDARLNEQFF; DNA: TGTGCCATCAGTGTCGACGCCAGACTCAATGAGCAGTTCTTC
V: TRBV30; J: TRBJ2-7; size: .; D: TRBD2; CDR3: CAWSEYTSGGYEQYF; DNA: TGTGCCTGGAGTGAATATACTAGCGGGGGATACGAGCAGTACTTC
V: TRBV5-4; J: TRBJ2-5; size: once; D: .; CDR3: CASSLGGSEETQYF; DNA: TGTGCCAGCAGCTTGGGTGGTAGCGAAGAGACCCAGTACTTC
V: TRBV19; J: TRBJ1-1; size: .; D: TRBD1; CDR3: CASSSNRGTEAFF; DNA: TGTGCCAGTAGTAGTAACAGGGGTACTGAAGCTTTCTTT
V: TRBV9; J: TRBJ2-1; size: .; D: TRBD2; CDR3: CASSRGELIYNEQFF; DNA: TGTGCCAGCAGCCGGGGGGAGTTAATATACAATGAGCAGTTCTTC
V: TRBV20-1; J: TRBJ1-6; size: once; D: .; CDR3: CSASPGPLDSPLHF; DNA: TGCAGTGCTAGTCCCGGCCCACTAGATTCACCCCTCCACTTT
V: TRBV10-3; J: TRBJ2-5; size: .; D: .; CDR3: CAITGGRETQYF; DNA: TGTGCCATCACGGGGGGCCGTGAGACCCAGTACTTC
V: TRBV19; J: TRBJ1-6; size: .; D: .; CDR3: CASSQREGDFLHF; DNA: TGTGCCAGTAGTCAAAGGGAGGGGGACTTTCTCCACTTT
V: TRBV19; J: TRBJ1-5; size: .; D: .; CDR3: CASKGKSRDSNQPQHF; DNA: TGTGCCAGTAAGGGTAAGAGCAGGGATAGCAATCAGCCCCAGCATTTT
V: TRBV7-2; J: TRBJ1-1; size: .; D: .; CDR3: CASSRTGGTEAFF; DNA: TGTGCCAGCAGCCGTACCGGGGGCACTGAAGCTTTCTTT
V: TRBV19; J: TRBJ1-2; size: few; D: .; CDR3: CASSATGTYGYTF; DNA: TGTGCCAGTAGTGCCACAGGGACCTATGGCTACACCTTC
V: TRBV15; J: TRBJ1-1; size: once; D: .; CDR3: CATSRDQLTEAFF; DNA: TGTGCCACCAGCAGAGATCAACTCACTGAAGCTTTCTTT
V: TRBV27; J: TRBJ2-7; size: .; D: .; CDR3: CASSQGGGYEQYF; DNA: TGTGCCAGCAGTCAGGGGGGCGGGTACGAGCAGTACTTC
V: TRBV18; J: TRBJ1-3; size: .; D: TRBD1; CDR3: CASSPGQGQSGNTIYF; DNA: TGTGCCAGCTCACCGGGACAGGGTCAATCGGGAAACACCATATATTTT
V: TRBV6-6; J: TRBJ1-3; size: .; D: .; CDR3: CASSLLTGKGNTIYF; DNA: TGTGCCAGCAGTTTACTAACAGGGAAAGGAAACACCATATATTTT
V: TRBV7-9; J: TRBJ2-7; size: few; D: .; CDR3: CASSLIGGYEQYF; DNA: TGTGCCAGCAGCTTAATAGGAGGCTACGAGCAGTACTTC
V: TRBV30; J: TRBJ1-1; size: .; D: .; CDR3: CAWGRGLTEAFF; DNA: TGTGCCTGGGGAAGAGGGCTCACTGAAGCTTTCTTT
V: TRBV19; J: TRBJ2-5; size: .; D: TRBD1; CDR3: CASSIVFGTGSQETQYF; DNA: TGTGCCAGTAGTATCGTCTTCGGGACAGGGAGCCAAGAGACCCAGTACTTC
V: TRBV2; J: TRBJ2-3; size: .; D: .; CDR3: CASGNSFTDTQYF; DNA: TGTGCCAGCGGCAATAGCTTCACAGATACGCAGTATTTT
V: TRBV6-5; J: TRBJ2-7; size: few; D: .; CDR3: CASSSQEGPYEQYF; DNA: TGTGCCAGCAGTAGCCAGGAGGGGCCCTACGAGCAGTACTTC
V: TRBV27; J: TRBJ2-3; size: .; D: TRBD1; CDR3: CASSSTGVYGSTDTQYF; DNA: TGTGCCAGCAGTTCGACAGGGGTATATGGGAGCACAGATACGCAGTATTTT
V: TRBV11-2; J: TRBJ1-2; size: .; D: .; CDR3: CASSPQSMRSNYGYTF; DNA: TGTGCCAGCAGCCCCCAATCAATGAGGTCGAACTATGGCTACACCTTC
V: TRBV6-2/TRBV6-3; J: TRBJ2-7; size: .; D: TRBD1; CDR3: CASNPGVGQGLDEQYF; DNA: TGTGCCAGCAACCCGGGTGTGGGACAGGGTTTGGACGAGCAGTACTTC
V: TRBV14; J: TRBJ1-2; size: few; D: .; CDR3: CASSQVSYGYTF; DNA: TGTGCCAGCAGCCAAGTTTCATATGGCTACACCTTC
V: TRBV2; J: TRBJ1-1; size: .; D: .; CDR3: CASSTSRDTEAFF; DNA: TGTGCCAGCAGTACCAGCAGGGACACTGAAGCTTTCTTT
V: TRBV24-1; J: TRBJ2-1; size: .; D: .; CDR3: CATSGGGTYNEQFF; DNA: TGTGCCACCAGTGGCGGGGGCACCTACAATGAGCAGTTCTTC
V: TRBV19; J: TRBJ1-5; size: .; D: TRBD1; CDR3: CASTDRTGTNSNQPQHF; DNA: TGTGCCAGTACCGATCGGACAGGCACGAATAGCAATCAGCCCCAGCATTTT
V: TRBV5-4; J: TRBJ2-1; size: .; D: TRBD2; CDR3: CASSLKGLAGINEQFF; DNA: TGTGCCAGCAGCTTGAAAGGGCTAGCGGGAATCAATGAGCAGTTCTTC
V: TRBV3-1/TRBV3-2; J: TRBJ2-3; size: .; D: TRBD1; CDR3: CASTPSLAGQGSADTQYF; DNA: TGTGCCAGCACCCCTTCCCTTGCGGGACAGGGAAGTGCAGATACGCAGTATTTT
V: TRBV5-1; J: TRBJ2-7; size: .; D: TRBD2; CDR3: CASSARLAGSYEQYF; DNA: TGCGCCAGCAGCGCAAGACTAGCGGGATCCTACGAGCAGTACTTC
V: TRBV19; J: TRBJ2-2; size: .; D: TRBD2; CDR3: CASSMETSGTGELFF; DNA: TGTGCCAGTAGTATGGAGACTAGCGGAACCGGGGAGCTGTTTTTT
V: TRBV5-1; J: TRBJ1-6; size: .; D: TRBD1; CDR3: CASSDDGQGYSPLHF; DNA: TGCGCCAGCAGCGACGACGGACAGGGTTATTCACCCCTCCACTTT
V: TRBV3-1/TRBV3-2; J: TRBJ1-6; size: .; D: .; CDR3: CASSPRGNSYNSPLHF; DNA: TGTGCCAGCAGCCCCCGAGGAAACTCCTATAATTCACCCCTCCACTTT
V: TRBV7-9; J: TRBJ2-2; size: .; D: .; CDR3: CASSLVGAVTGELFF; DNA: TGTGCCAGCAGCTTAGTGGGAGCAGTCACCGGGGAGCTGTTTTTT
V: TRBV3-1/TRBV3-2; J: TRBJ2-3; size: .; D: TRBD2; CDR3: CASSQEYPSGGASTDTQYF; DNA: TGTGCCAGCAGCCAAGAGTATCCTAGCGGGGGGGCTAGCACAGATACGCAGTATTTT
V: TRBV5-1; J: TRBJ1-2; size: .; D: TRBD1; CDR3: CASREQPGQGAVGYTF; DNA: TGCGCCAGCAGGGAGCAGCCGGGACAGGGGGCTGTCGGCTACACCTTC